Below, 7 T cell receptor beta chains from the same sample are listed, as sequenced in a study of cytomegalovirus exposure and HLA in healthy donors. 13 Jbeta primers and 60 Vbeta primers were used for the PCR. The data were produced by immunoSEQ multiplex PCR, yet TCRdb's version contains in-frame clones alone and is incomplete. This repertoire shows some 85,000 clones, around 78% found once; its top ten account for 4.6%. The sample consisted of PBMCs. All receptors come from a middle-aged woman in good health and CMV-seropositive.

The rearrangement uses TRBV12-5 and TRBJ2-3; 8 positions match TRBD2. After removal of 6 bases from V and 3 bases from J, the junction contained 8 bases not matched to a gene. CDR3 size: 15 residues. Germline CDR1 reads LGHNT; CDR2 reads FRNRAP. The CDR3 sequence: CASGIRAGVTDTQYF. DNA of the CDR3: TGTGCTAGTGGGATAAGAGCGGGAGTAACAGATACGCAGTATTTT.

V is TRBV27 and J is TRBJ2-3; TRBD2 matches 10 bases. The CDR3 has 19 amino acids. Germline V gene sequence: CDR1 MNHEY, CDR2 SMNVEV (reference sequence). V shed 6 bases, J shed 0 bases, and the junction held 15 bases outside the gene matches. The CDR3 here is CASSYLIGIAGGSTDTQYF. CDR3 sequence (DNA): TGTGCCAGCAGCTATCTTATCGGGATAGCGGGAGGTAGCACAGATACGCAGTATTTT.

This clone was found a few times. V and J are TRBV7-2 and TRBJ2-1; 9 bases align to TRBD2. Germline values: CDR1 SGHTA, CDR2 FQGNSA. Trimming at V came to 5 bases and at J to 9 bases, leaving 11 bases not matched to a gene. This CDR3 spans 15 amino acids. DNA of the CDR3: TGTGCCAGCAGCCTACTAGCGGGCGCGACCCTTGAGCAGTTCTTC. Translation: CASSLLAGATLEQFF.

This chain connects TRBV9 to TRBJ2-7, with D maybe TRBD1 (5 bases). Germline CDR1 and CDR2: SGDLS and YYNGEE. V gave up 0 bases and J gave up 3 bases, with 10 bases separating them. There are 14 residues in the CDR3. CDR3 in DNA: TGTGCCAGCAGCGTAGGGGGCCCAGGCTACGAGCAGTACTTC. Translated, it gives CASSVGGPGYEQYF.

The chain couples TRBV27 to TRBJ2-3; 8 positions agree with TRBD2. The CDR3 extends over 16 amino acids. Germline CDR1 reads MNHEY; CDR2 reads SMNVEV (reference sequence). V was pared by 5 bases and J by 1 base, with 8 bases of the junction left unmatched. Here the CDR3 DNA reads TGTGCCAGCAGTCTCTCCCCAGCGGGAGGCACAGATACGCAGTATTTT. Amino acids: CASSLSPAGGTDTQYF.

This clone has only a few counts. In DNA, the CDR3 is TGTGCCAGCAGCTTCAACAGGGGGATCAATGAAAAACTGTTTTTT. Residues: CASSFNRGINEKLFF. The chain uses TRBV5-4 and TRBJ1-4; 8 nucleotides agree with TRBD1. V lost 2 bases, J lost 5 bases, and 5 bases stayed unmatched. Germline assignment: CDR1 SGHNT and CDR2 YYREEE (reference sequence). The CDR3 runs to 15 residues.

This sequence joins TRBV28 and TRBJ2-7; the match to TRBD1 covers 8 bases. The germline V gene has CDR1 MDHEN and CDR2 SYDVKM. J lost 6 bases, V lost 2 bases, and 18 bases had no gene match. The CDR3 is 18 amino acids. The CDR3: CASSLSPDRGKPKGEQYF. The CDR3 nucleotides are TGTGCCAGCAGTTTAAGCCCCGACAGGGGAAAGCCAAAAGGCGAGCAGTACTTC.